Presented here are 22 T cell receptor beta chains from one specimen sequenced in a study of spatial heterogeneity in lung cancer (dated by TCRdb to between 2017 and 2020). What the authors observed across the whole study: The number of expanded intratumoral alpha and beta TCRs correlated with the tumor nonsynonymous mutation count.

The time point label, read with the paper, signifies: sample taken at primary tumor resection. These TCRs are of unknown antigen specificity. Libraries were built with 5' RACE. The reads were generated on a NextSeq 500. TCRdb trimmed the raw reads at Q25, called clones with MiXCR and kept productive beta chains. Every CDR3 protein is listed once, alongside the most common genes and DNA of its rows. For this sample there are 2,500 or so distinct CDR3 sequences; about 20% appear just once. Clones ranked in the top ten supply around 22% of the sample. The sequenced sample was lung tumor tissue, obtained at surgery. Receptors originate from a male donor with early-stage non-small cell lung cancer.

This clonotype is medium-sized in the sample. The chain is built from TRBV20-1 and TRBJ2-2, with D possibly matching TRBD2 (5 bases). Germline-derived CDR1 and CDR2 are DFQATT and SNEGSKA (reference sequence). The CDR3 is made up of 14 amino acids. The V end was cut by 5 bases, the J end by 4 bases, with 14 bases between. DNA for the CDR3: TGCAGTGCTCCTATGGGGAGAGGCACCGGGGAGCTGTTTTTT. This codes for CSAPMGRGTGELFF.

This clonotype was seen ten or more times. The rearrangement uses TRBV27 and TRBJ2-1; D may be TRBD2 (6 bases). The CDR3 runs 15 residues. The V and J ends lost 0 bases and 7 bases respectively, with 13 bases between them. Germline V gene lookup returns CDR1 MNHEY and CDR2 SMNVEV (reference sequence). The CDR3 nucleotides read TGTGCCAGCAGTTTATCTAGGGGAGGAATGAATGAGCAGTTCTTC. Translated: CASSLSRGGMNEQFF.

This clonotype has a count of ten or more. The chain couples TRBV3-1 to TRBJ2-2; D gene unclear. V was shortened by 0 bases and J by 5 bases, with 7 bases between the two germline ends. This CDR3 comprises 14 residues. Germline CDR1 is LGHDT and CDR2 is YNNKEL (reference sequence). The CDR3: CASSQDLGTGELFF. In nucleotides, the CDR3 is TGTGCCAGCAGCCAAGATCTGGGGACCGGGGAGCTGTTTTTT.

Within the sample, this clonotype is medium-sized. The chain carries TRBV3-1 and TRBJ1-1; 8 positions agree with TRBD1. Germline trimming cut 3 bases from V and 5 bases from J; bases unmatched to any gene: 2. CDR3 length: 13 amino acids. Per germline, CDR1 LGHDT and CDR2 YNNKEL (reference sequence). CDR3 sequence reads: CASSHRQGTEAFF. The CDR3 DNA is TGTGCCAGCAGCCACCGACAGGGGACTGAAGCTTTCTTT.

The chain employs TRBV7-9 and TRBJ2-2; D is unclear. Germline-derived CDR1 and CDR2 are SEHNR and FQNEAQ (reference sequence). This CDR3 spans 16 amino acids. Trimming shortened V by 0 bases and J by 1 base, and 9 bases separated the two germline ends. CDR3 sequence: CASSLALGQNTGELFF. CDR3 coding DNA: TGTGCCAGCAGCTTAGCTTTGGGCCAGAACACCGGGGAGCTGTTTTTT.

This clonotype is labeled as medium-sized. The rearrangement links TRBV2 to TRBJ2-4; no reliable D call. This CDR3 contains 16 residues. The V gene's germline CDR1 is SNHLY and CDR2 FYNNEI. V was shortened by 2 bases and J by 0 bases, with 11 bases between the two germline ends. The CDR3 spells CASSELMGSAKNIQYF. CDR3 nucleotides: TGTGCCAGCAGTGAACTCATGGGCTCAGCCAAAAACATTCAGTACTTC.

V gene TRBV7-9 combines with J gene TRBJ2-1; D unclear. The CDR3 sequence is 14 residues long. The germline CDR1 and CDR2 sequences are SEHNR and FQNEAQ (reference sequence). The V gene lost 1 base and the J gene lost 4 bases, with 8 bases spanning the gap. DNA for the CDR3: TGTGCCAGCAGCTTAGGTTTAGGGTACAATGAGCAGTTCTTC. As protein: CASSLGLGYNEQFF.

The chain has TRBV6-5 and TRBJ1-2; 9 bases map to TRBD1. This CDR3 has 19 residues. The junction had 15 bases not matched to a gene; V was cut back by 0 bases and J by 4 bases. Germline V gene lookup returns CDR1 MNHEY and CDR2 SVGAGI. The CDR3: CASSYSSGGTGKIVYGYTF. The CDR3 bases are TGTGCCAGCAGTTACTCGAGTGGTGGGACAGGGAAGATCGTCTATGGCTACACCTTC.

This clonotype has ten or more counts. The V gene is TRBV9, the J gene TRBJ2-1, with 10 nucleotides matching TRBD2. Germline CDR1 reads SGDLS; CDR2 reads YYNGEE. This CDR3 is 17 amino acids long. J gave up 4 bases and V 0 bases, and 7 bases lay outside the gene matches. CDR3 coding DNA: TGTGCCAGCAGCGTAGATATAGCGGGGGGTCTGTACAATGAGCAGTTCTTC. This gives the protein CASSVDIAGGLYNEQFF. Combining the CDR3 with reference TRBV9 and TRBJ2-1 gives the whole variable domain DSGVTQTPKHLITATGQRVTLRCSPRSGDLSVYWYQQSLDQGLQFLIQYYNGEERAKGNILERFSAQQFPDLHSELNLSSLELGDSALYFCASSVDIAGGLYNEQFFGPGTRLTVL.

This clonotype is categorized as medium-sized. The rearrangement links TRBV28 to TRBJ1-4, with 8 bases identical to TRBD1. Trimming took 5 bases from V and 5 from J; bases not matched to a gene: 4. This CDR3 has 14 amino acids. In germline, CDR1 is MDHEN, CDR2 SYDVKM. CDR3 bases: TGTGCCAGCAGTACCCGACAGGGGAATGAAAAACTGTTTTTT. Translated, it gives CASSTRQGNEKLFF. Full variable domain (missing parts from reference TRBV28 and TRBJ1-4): DVKVTQSSRYLVKRTGEKVFLECVQDMDHENMFWYRQDPGLGLRLIYFSYDVKMKEKGDIPEGYSVSREKKERFSLILESASTNQTSMYLCASSTRQGNEKLFFGSGTQLSVL.

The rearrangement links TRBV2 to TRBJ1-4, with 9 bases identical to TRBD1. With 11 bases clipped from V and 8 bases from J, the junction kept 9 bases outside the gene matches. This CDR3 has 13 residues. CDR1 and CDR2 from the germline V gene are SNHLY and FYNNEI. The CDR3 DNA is TGTGCCGGCACCGGGACAGGGCGAGAAAAACTGTTTTTT. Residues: CAGTGTGREKLFF.

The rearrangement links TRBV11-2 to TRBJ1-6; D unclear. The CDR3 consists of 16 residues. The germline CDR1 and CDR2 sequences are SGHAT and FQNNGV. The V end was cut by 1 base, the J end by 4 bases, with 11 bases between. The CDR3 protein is CASSLGLSIYNSPLHF. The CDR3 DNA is TGTGCCAGCAGCTTAGGACTTTCCATATATAATTCACCCCTCCACTTT.

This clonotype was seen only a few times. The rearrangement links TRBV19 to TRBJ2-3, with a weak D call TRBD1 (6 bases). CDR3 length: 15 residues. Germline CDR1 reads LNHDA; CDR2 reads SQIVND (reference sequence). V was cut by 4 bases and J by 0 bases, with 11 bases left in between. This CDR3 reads CASSTGEGSTDTQYF. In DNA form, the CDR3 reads TGTGCCAGTAGTACAGGGGAAGGGAGCACAGATACGCAGTATTTT.

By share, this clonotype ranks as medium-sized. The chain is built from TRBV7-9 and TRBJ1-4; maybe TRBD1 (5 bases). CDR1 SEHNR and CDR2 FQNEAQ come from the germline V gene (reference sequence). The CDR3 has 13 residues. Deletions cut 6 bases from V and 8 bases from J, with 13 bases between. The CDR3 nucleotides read TGTGCCAGCAGACGGAACGGGGGAGAAAAACTGTTTTTT. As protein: CASRRNGGEKLFF.

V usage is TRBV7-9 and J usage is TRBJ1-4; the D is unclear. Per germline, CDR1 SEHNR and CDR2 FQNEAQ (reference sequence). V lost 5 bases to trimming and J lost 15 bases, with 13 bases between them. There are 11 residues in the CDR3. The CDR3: CASSHTELLFF. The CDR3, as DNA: TGTGCCAGCAGCCATACCGAATTGTTGTTTTTT.

CDR3 nucleotide sequence: TGTGCCAGCAGCCCTCAGGCCCGGGGAGAAAAACTGTTTTTT. It translates to CASSPQARGEKLFF. The chain employs TRBV7-9 and TRBJ1-4, with D uncertain. The CDR3 runs to 14 residues. The ends were cut back, 5 bases at V and 8 bases at J, with 15 bases in the middle. CDR1 and CDR2 from the germline V gene are SEHNR and FQNEAQ (reference sequence).

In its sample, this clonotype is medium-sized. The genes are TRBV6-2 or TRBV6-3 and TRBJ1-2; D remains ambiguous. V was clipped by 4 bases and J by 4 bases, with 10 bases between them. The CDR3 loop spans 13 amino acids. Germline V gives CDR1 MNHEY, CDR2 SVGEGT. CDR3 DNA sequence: TGTGCCAGCAGTTCGCCGGGGTTCTATGGCTACACCTTC. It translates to CASSSPGFYGYTF.

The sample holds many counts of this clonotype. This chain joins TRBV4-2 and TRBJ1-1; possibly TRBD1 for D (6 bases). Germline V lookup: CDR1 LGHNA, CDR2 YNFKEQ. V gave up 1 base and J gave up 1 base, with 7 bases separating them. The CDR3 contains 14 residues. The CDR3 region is CASSQGTANTEAFF. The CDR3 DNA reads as TGTGCCAGCAGCCAAGGGACAGCGAACACTGAAGCTTTCTTT.

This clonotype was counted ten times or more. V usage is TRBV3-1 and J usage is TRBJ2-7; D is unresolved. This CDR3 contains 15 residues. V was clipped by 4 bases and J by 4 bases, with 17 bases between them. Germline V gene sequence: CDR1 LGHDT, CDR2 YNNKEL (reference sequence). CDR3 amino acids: CASSRPVGLKYEQYF. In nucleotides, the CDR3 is TGTGCCAGCAGCCGTCCAGTGGGCCTAAAGTACGAGCAGTACTTC.

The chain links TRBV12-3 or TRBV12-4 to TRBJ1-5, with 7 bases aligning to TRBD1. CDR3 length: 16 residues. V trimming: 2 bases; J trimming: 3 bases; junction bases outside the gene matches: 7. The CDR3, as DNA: TGTGCCAGCAGTTTACGACAGGGACCCTACAATCAGCCCCAGCATTTT. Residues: CASSLRQGPYNQPQHF.

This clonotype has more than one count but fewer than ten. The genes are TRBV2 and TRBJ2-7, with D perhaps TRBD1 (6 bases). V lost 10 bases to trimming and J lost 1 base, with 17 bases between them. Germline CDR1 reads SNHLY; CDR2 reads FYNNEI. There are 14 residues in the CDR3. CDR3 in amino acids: CATTDQGPSYEQYF. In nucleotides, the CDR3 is TGTGCCACCACCGACCAGGGGCCTTCCTACGAGCAGTACTTC.

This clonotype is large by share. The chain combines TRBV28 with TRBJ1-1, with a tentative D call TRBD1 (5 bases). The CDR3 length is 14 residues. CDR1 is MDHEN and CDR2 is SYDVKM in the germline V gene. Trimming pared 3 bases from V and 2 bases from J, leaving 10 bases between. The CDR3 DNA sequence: TGTGCCAGCAGTTTGAGCAGGGTTAACACTGAAGCTTTCTTT. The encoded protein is CASSLSRVNTEAFF.